Listed below are T cell receptor beta chains from one sample, sequenced in a study of T cells in Graves' hyperthyroidism and ophthalmopathy. TCRdb independently ran MiXCR on the multiplex PCR reads; one entry per CDR3 protein. The sample contains approximately 590,000 distinct CDR3 sequences, just over 45% of which appear only once. Sample: peripheral blood or thyroid tissue (not recorded which). The receptor source for this set is a woman aged 18-29 years with Graves' hyperthyroidism. CDR3s include the opening cysteine and the closing phenylalanine or tryptophan. D genes are given only for firm matches.

CDR3 protein: CATSPQRGVNTEAFF; J gene: TRBJ1-1; CDR3 length: 15; D gene: NA; V gene: TRBV15
CDR3 protein: CASSYVSTDTQYF; J gene: TRBJ2-3; CDR3 length: 13; D gene: NA; V gene: TRBV2
CDR3 protein: CASSLDGASSGANVLTF; J gene: TRBJ2-6; CDR3 length: 17; D gene: NA; V gene: TRBV7-9
CDR3 protein: CASSSPVQGRDTIYF; J gene: TRBJ1-3; CDR3 length: 15; D gene: TRBD1; V gene: TRBV12-3/TRBV12-4
CDR3 protein: CSARKRLRETQYF; J gene: TRBJ2-5; CDR3 length: 13; D gene: NA; V gene: TRBV20-1
CDR3 protein: CATSRGPHEQYF; J gene: TRBJ2-7; CDR3 length: 12; D gene: NA; V gene: TRBV15
CDR3 protein: CAISAPGYYGYTF; J gene: TRBJ1-2; CDR3 length: 13; D gene: NA; V gene: TRBV10-3
CDR3 protein: CAISDRSGQETQYF; J gene: TRBJ2-5; CDR3 length: 14; D gene: NA; V gene: TRBV10-3
CDR3 protein: CSAIMGQGSEKLFF; J gene: TRBJ1-4; CDR3 length: 14; D gene: TRBD1; V gene: TRBV20-1
CDR3 protein: CASSFQPNTGELFF; J gene: TRBJ2-2; CDR3 length: 14; D gene: NA; V gene: TRBV7-9
CDR3 protein: CASRQGAYREQYF; J gene: TRBJ2-7; CDR3 length: 13; D gene: TRBD1; V gene: TRBV6-6
CDR3 protein: CASSYVQETQYF; J gene: TRBJ2-5; CDR3 length: 12; D gene: NA; V gene: TRBV6-5
CDR3 protein: CASSQDGSSYEQYF; J gene: TRBJ2-7; CDR3 length: 14; D gene: NA; V gene: TRBV10-3
CDR3 protein: CASSYQQGAYCHTF; J gene: TRBJ1-2; CDR3 length: 14; D gene: TRBD1; V gene: TRBV12-3/TRBV12-4
CDR3 protein: CSARRVATGGAQHF; J gene: TRBJ1-5; CDR3 length: 14; D gene: NA; V gene: TRBV20-1
CDR3 protein: CSVEEDRGYEQYF; J gene: TRBJ2-7; CDR3 length: 13; D gene: TRBD1; V gene: TRBV29-1
CDR3 protein: CATRGGLLLGETQYF; J gene: TRBJ2-5; CDR3 length: 15; D gene: NA; V gene: TRBV24-1
CDR3 protein: CASSVAGAHYEQYF; J gene: TRBJ2-7; CDR3 length: 14; D gene: TRBD2; V gene: TRBV2
CDR3 protein: CATSLRRDRDDYTF; J gene: TRBJ1-2; CDR3 length: 14; D gene: NA; V gene: TRBV19
CDR3 protein: CATSAQGGGQPQHF; J gene: TRBJ1-5; CDR3 length: 14; D gene: NA; V gene: TRBV24-1
CDR3 protein: CASTGRPGGYTF; J gene: TRBJ1-2; CDR3 length: 12; D gene: NA; V gene: TRBV5-5
CDR3 protein: CAISDISGTGQGYTF; J gene: TRBJ1-2; CDR3 length: 15; D gene: TRBD1; V gene: TRBV10-3
CDR3 protein: CASSQGRARGRLETQYF; J gene: TRBJ2-5; CDR3 length: 17; D gene: NA; V gene: TRBV5-1
CDR3 protein: CASSARRGRSYGYTF; J gene: TRBJ1-2; CDR3 length: 15; D gene: NA; V gene: TRBV25-1
CDR3 protein: CASRDRSRGHEQYF; J gene: TRBJ2-7; CDR3 length: 14; D gene: NA; V gene: TRBV2
CDR3 protein: CSVVQSSYNEQFF; J gene: TRBJ2-1; CDR3 length: 13; D gene: NA; V gene: TRBV29-1
CDR3 protein: CASRKLDRHRETQYF; J gene: TRBJ2-5; CDR3 length: 15; D gene: TRBD1; V gene: TRBV2
CDR3 protein: CSSVNGASNYGYTF; J gene: TRBJ1-2; CDR3 length: 14; D gene: NA; V gene: TRBV29-1
CDR3 protein: CSAAGTGKAGYTF; J gene: TRBJ1-2; CDR3 length: 13; D gene: TRBD1; V gene: TRBV29-1
CDR3 protein: CASSLGRKLFF; J gene: TRBJ1-4; CDR3 length: 11; D gene: NA; V gene: TRBV7-2
CDR3 protein: CASSQGAGFYEQYF; J gene: TRBJ2-7; CDR3 length: 14; D gene: NA; V gene: TRBV5-1
CDR3 protein: CASSLGRTSGIQHF; J gene: TRBJ1-5; CDR3 length: 14; D gene: NA; V gene: TRBV11-2
CDR3 protein: CASSRSSGSLSGELFF; J gene: TRBJ2-2; CDR3 length: 16; D gene: TRBD2; V gene: TRBV14
CDR3 protein: CASSPQGQGETQYF; J gene: TRBJ2-5; CDR3 length: 14; D gene: TRBD1; V gene: TRBV7-9
CDR3 protein: CATSEGDRESVFF; J gene: TRBJ1-1; CDR3 length: 13; D gene: TRBD1; V gene: TRBV24-1